This T cell receptor beta chain was sequenced in a study of T cell responses to AZD1222 COVID-19 vaccine. The study, taken as a whole, reports: Across spike, vaccine-associated CD4 TCRs were found, dominant at 160-218 and 743-854. Donors in the cohort were predominantly white British and more often female, and clonal diversity was possibly underestimated. It was only a handful of AZD1222 recipients who were seropositive at baseline.

Profiling relied on immunoSEQ multiplex PCR, and the TCRdb table lists in-frame clones only, not all of them. The sample lists over 30,000 clones, 88% occurring once. As regards this clone: Its target is not known.

The input for sequencing was peripheral blood, taken 28 days after the second dose of the MenACWY control vaccine. This TCR derives from an adult who received the MenACWY meningococcal vaccine as a control.

CDR3 protein: CASSQTTSGVTGELFF. Here the CDR3 DNA reads TGTGCCAGCAGCCAAACAACTAGCGGAGTCACCGGGGAGCTGTTTTTT. The V gene is TRBV14, the J gene TRBJ2-2; TRBD2 agrees at 8 bases. The CDR3 is 16 amino acids. V dropped 2 bases and J dropped 4; count of bases not matched to a gene: 6. CDR1 and CDR2 (germline): SGHDN, FVKESK.